This passage covers 21 T cell receptor beta chains from one sample sequenced in a study of CD8+ T cells in alopecia areata. Extracted RNA was reverse transcribed, and the resulting cDNA served as sequencing template. Clones were read by immunoSEQ multiplex PCR, and TCRdb kept only the in-frame ones, dropping some. The data show 140,000 to 150,000 clones, with about 51% seen just once and approximately 1% held by the top ten. Sequencing was performed on CD4+ T cells sorted from blood, taken at week 0. All receptors come from a human donor with alopecia areata.

This rearrangement joins TRBV5-1 to TRBJ2-5, with D unresolved. Germline CDR1 SGHRS, CDR2 YFSETQ. The CDR3 loop spans 14 amino acids. The V gene lost 3 bases and the J gene lost 5 bases, with 14 bases spanning the gap. The CDR3 reads CASSSNDRPETQYF. In DNA, the CDR3 is TGCGCCAGCAGCTCTAATGACCGACCGGAGACCCAGTACTTC.

DNA of the CDR3: TGCGCCAGCAGCCAAGATCCCTCGGGAGCGGAGACCCAGTACTTC. Its protein product is CASSQDPSGAETQYF. The gene calls are TRBV4-1 and TRBJ2-5; tentative D call: TRBD2 (6 bases). The CDR3 consists of 15 residues. In germline, CDR1 is MGHRA, CDR2 YSYEKL. V lost 0 bases to trimming and J lost 5 bases, with 13 bases between them.

The chain is built from TRBV27 and TRBJ1-5; TRBD1 matches 7 bases. CDR3 size: 15 residues. Germline-derived CDR1 and CDR2 are MNHEY and SMNVEV (reference sequence). The J segment lost 6 bases and the V segment lost 3 bases, leaving 8 bases of the junction unmatched. CDR3 amino acids: CASSFVGGGGQPQHF. Written as DNA, the CDR3 is TGTGCCAGCAGTTTTGTAGGGGGCGGGGGTCAGCCCCAGCATTTT.

This chain joins TRBV14 and TRBJ2-5; no definite D call. Per germline, CDR1 SGHDN and CDR2 FVKESK. CDR3 length: 16 amino acids. Trimming removed 4 bases at V and 1 base at J, with 16 bases between. The CDR3 is CASSPRTFTLQETQYF. CDR3 nucleotides: TGTGCCAGCAGCCCACGGACGTTCACGCTCCAAGAGACCCAGTACTTC.

This clone was counted between two and nine times. The rearrangement joins TRBV27 to TRBJ1-2; D remains ambiguous. This CDR3 region has 13 residues. The ends were cut back, 6 bases at V and 7 bases at J, with 15 bases in the middle. Germline lookup yields CDR1 MNHEY and CDR2 SMNVEV (reference sequence). DNA for the CDR3: TGTGCCAGCAGCCTCGTGGGAGGAACTGGCTACACCTTC. It encodes CASSLVGGTGYTF.

This chain connects TRBV4-3 to TRBJ2-7, with TRBD2 matching over 9 bases. Germline CDR1 and CDR2: LGHNA and YSLEER. With 4 bases clipped from V and 5 bases from J, the junction kept 9 bases outside the gene matches. This CDR3 has 15 residues. Here the CDR3 reads CASSREAGGFDEQYF. Written as DNA, the CDR3 is TGCGCCAGCAGCCGGGAAGCGGGAGGATTCGACGAGCAGTACTTC.

In the case of this clone: Relative to the germline gene, one junction end is altered; a read error may explain this. V usage is TRBV5-1 and J usage is TRBJ2-5; tentatively, D is TRBD2 (6 bases). In germline, CDR1 is SGHRS, CDR2 YFSETQ. The CDR3 is made up of 12 amino acids. CDR3 protein: CASSTGAGTEYF. The CDR3 DNA is TGCGCCAGCAGCACTGGCGCGGGGACCGAGTACTTC.

Regarding this clone: Other DNA variants within this sample encode the same CDR3. J is TRBJ2-2 and V is TRBV19; D remains ambiguous. The V end was cut by 5 bases, the J end by 1 base, with 8 bases between. CDR3 size: 14 residues. CDR1 and CDR2 (germline): LNHDA, SQIVND (reference sequence). The CDR3 DNA is TGTGCCAGTAGTCGGACCCAGAACACCGGGGAGCTGTTTTTT. This translates into CASSRTQNTGELFF.

This clone was seen only a few times. The chain uses TRBV7-9 and TRBJ1-2; D is unclear. The CDR3 extends over 15 amino acids. V was pared by 1 base and J by 2 bases, with 11 bases between. Germline values: CDR1 SEHNR, CDR2 FQNEAQ (reference sequence). CDR3 residues: CASSLGSNSNYGYTF. In nucleotides, the CDR3 is TGTGCCAGCAGCTTAGGGAGTAACTCCAACTATGGCTACACCTTC. Full variable domain (rest looked up from reference TRBV7-9 and TRBJ1-2): DTGVSQNPRHKITKRGQNVTFRCDPISEHNRLYWYRQTLGQGPEFLTYFQNEAQLEKSRLLSDRFSAERPKGSFSTLEIQRTEQGDSAMYLCASSLGSNSNYGYTFGSGTRLTVV.

This chain connects TRBV28 to TRBJ2-6; D may be TRBD1 (5 bases). V lost 7 bases, J lost 2 bases, and 9 bases lay in between. The V gene's germline CDR1 is MDHEN and CDR2 SYDVKM. CDR3 length equals 14 residues. This CDR3 reads CASTPTAGANVLTF. CDR3 coding DNA: TGTGCCAGCACCCCGACAGCTGGGGCCAACGTCCTGACTTTC.

This clone occurred a few times. J is TRBJ2-5 and V is TRBV2; no clear D. The germline V and J ends were trimmed by 5 bases and 2 bases, with 0 bases remaining between them. This CDR3 comprises 10 residues. Germline CDR1 reads SNHLY; CDR2 reads FYNNEI. CDR3 amino acids: CASSQETQYF. CDR3 DNA sequence: TGTGCCAGCAGTCAAGAGACCCAGTACTTC.

This clone has just a few counts. The chain joins TRBV9 to TRBJ1-5, with D perhaps matching TRBD1 (5 bases). The CDR3 is made up of 15 amino acids. V was cut by 2 bases and J by 0 bases, with 9 bases left in between. Germline CDR1 reads SGDLS; CDR2 reads YYNGEE. The CDR3 sequence: CASSVGVYSNQPQHF. In DNA form, the CDR3 reads TGTGCCAGCAGCGTGGGGGTTTATAGCAATCAGCCCCAGCATTTT.

There are a few counts of this clone. The V call is TRBV29-1, the J call TRBJ2-1; 12 bases align to TRBD2. From germline, CDR1 is SQVTM and CDR2 ANQGSEA. CDR3 length: 14 residues. The trim removed 6 bases at V and 3 bases at J, leaving 3 bases unmatched. The CDR3 protein is CSVLAGGGYNEQFF. The CDR3 nucleotides are TGCAGCGTGCTAGCGGGAGGGGGCTACAATGAGCAGTTCTTC.

V usage is TRBV30 and J usage is TRBJ2-5; unclear D gene. CDR3 length: 14 amino acids. Germline CDR1 reads GTSNPN; CDR2 reads SVGIG (reference sequence). V was shortened by 0 bases and J by 4 bases, with 12 bases between the two germline ends. Here the CDR3 DNA reads TGTGCCTGGAGTGTGTCCTCCTTCCGAGAGACCCAGTACTTC. Translation: CAWSVSSFRETQYF. Full variable domain (outside the CDR3, taken from reference TRBV30 and TRBJ2-5): SQTIHQWPATLVQPVGSPLSLECTVEGTSNPNLYWYRQAAGRGLQLLFYSVGIGQISSEVPQNLSASRPQDRQFILSSKKLLLSDSGFYLCAWSVSSFRETQYFGPGTRLLVL.

The V and J genes are TRBV5-1 and TRBJ2-2; 8 bases map to TRBD2. CDR3 length: 18 amino acids. V trimming: 4 bases; J trimming: 1 base; junction bases outside the gene matches: 12. The V gene's germline CDR1 is SGHRS and CDR2 YFSETQ. The CDR3 loop reads CASSPYRDGRGNTGELFF. For the CDR3, the DNA is TGCGCCAGCAGCCCCTACCGCGACGGGAGGGGGAACACCGGGGAGCTGTTTTTT.

The gene calls are TRBV7-9 and TRBJ1-2; 8 bases are a match to TRBD1. This CDR3 spans 14 amino acids. CDR1 SEHNR and CDR2 FQNEAQ come from the germline V gene (reference sequence). The ends lost 5 bases at V and 5 bases at J; junction bases unmatched: 7. CDR3 coding DNA: TGTGCCAGCAGCCCAGGGGGCGGGCCATATGGCTACACCTTC. Translating gives CASSPGGGPYGYTF.

The rearrangement links TRBV28 to TRBJ1-2; perhaps TRBD1 as D (5 bases). The CDR3 runs to 14 residues. V was clipped by 4 bases and J by 2 bases, with 11 bases between them. Germline V CDR1 and CDR2: MDHEN, SYDVKM. CDR3 sequence: CASSWGPANYGYTF. CDR3 nucleotides: TGTGCCAGCAGTTGGGGACCGGCAAACTATGGCTACACCTTC.

The J gene is TRBJ1-1, the V gene TRBV7-2, with D hard to call. CDR3 length equals 12 residues. Trimming took 6 bases from V and 5 from J, leaving 10 bases between them. The germline V gene has CDR1 SGHTA and CDR2 FQGNSA. DNA of the CDR3: TGTGCCAGCAGTCGATGGAGGACTGAAGCTTTCTTT. It yields the protein CASSRWRTEAFF.

The genes are TRBV18 and TRBJ1-1; D is ambiguous. The CDR3 consists of 14 residues. V lost 6 bases and J 4 bases, leaving 15 bases between the germline ends. CDR1 is KGHSH, CDR2 LQKENI, per germline. CDR3 in DNA: TGTGCCAGCTCTCCTTACAGCTCGGGCACTGAAGCTTTCTTT. Translated: CASSPYSSGTEAFF.

The V gene is TRBV30, the J gene TRBJ2-3; TRBD1 matches at 11 bases. Germline V gene sequence: CDR1 GTSNPN, CDR2 SVGIG (reference sequence). This CDR3 has 15 residues. Unmatched junction bases numbered 8, after V lost 4 bases and J lost 5 bases. CDR3 sequence: CAWNPDRGRGDTQYF. CDR3 sequence (DNA): TGTGCCTGGAACCCGGACAGGGGGCGAGGAGATACGCAGTATTTT.

The V and J genes are TRBV19 and TRBJ1-2, with D maybe TRBD1 (5 bases). Germline V gives CDR1 LNHDA, CDR2 SQIVND (reference sequence). The CDR3 extends over 14 amino acids. Trimming stripped 4 bases from V and 2 bases from J, with 11 bases between. CDR3 bases: TGTGCCAGTAGTAAGGGGACCGGGAACTATGGCTACACCTTC. This translates into CASSKGTGNYGYTF.